This TCR beta chain was obtained from a study of cytomegalovirus exposure and HLA in healthy donors. The PCR ran on 60 Vbeta and 13 Jbeta primers. Sequencing was performed with immunoSEQ multiplex PCR; in TCRdb, only in-frame clones are kept and a portion is missing. There are approximately 120,000 clones in the sample; approximately 80% occur only once, and around 3.7% lies in the top ten. The sequenced sample was PBMCs. This receptor was identified in a young man in good health and CMV-seronegative.

CDR3 sequence: CASSQRGQGNGQPQHF. The CDR3 coding sequence is TGCGCCAGCAGCCAACGAGGACAGGGAAACGGTCAGCCCCAGCATTTT. The chain links TRBV4-1 to TRBJ1-5, with 8 bases matching TRBD1. V lost 2 bases and J lost 6; bases outside the gene matches: 9. The CDR3 has 16 residues. Germline assignment: CDR1 MGHRA and CDR2 YSYEKL.